This entry concerns a single T cell receptor beta chain. The antigen is unknown. One end of the junction varies from germline; a read error may be responsible. This specimen belongs to a study of blood T cells in healthy people across ages. The study, taken as a whole, reports: It was the long-lived donors that had more naive CD4+ cells and higher diversity than aged donors.

Combining a sample-barcoded 5' primer with a J-beta primer mix, a second PCR ran for roughly 6 to 12 cycles. A minimum of 2.5 million CDR3-containing paired-end reads was obtained for each sample. Via MiXCR, TCRdb re-called the 5' RACE reads, giving one row per CDR3 protein. The repertoire holds fewer than 600,000 distinct CDR3 sequences, with about 27% as singletons. The sample was also reused in another study, on T cells of mothers and their children. That publication notes: Microchimeric T cell clones that persisted were not detected.

Sequences were obtained from blood. This clonotype originated in a boy aged 2 to 10 in good health.

CDR3 sequence reads: CSVEGMNYEQYF. CDR3 coding DNA: TGCAGCGTCGAAGGGATGAACTACGAGCAGTACTTC. The rearrangement links TRBV29-1 to TRBJ2-7, with no clear D. The CDR3 is 12 residues long. Germline-derived CDR1 and CDR2 are SQVTM and ANQGSEA.